This T cell receptor beta chain derives from a study of T cells in Graves' hyperthyroidism and ophthalmopathy. Overall study: Peripheral blood draws took place at initial diagnosis, ahead of any treatment.

The length of the CDR3 is 13 residues. With 6 bases removed from V and 0 bases from J, the gap between germline ends came to 11 bases. Germline CDR1 DFQATT, CDR2 SNEGSKA (reference sequence). This clonotype was seen repeatedly, ten times or more. Amplified TCR beta CDR3 regions derived from RNA transcripts. The HTBI primer set served for first-round RT-PCR of the TCR CDR3. TCRdb reanalysed the multiplex PCR reads using MiXCR and keeps one entry per CDR3 protein. Here the sample spans fewer than 650,000 distinct CDR3 sequences, roughly 14% being singletons. V and J are TRBV20-1 and TRBJ1-1, with D possibly TRBD1 on 5 matching bases. The material sequenced was blood. The sequence derives from a woman in her thirties or forties with Graves' ophthalmopathy. CDR3 nucleotides: TGCAGTGCCCCCCCGACAGTGAACACTGAAGCTTTCTTT. This gives the protein CSAPPTVNTEAFF.